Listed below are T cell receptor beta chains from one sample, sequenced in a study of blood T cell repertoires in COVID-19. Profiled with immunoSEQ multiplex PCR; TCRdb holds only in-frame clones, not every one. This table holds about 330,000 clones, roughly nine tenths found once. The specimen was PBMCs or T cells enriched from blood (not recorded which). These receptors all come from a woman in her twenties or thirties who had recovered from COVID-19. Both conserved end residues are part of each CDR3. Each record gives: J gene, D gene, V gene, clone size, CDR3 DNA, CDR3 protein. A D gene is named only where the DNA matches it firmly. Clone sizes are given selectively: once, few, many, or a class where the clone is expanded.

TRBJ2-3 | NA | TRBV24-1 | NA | TGTGCCACCAGTGAGGGCGGGTCAGATACGCAGTATTTT | CATSEGGSDTQYF
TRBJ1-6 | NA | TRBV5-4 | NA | TGTGCCAGCAGCTCCCCAAATTCACCCCTCCACTTT | CASSSPNSPLHF
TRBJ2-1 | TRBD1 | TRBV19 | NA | TGTGCCAGTAGTCCGGGACAGGGGGCTGATGAGCAGTTCTTC | CASSPGQGADEQFF
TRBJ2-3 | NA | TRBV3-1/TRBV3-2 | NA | TGTGCCAGCAGCCAAGATCCGGGGGTGGGCACAGATACGCAGTATTTT | CASSQDPGVGTDTQYF
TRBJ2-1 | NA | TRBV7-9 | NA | TGTGCCAGCAGCTTAGACGCAGTATACAATGAGCAGTTCTTC | CASSLDAVYNEQFF
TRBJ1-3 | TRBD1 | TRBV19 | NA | TGTGCCAGTAGTATAGGGAGGACAGGGGGAAACACCATATATTTT | CASSIGRTGGNTIYF
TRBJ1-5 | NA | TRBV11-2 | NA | TGTGCCAGCAGCGCGCTAGGGGTGGGCAATCAGCCCCAGCATTTT | CASSALGVGNQPQHF
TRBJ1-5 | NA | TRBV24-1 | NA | TGTGCCACCAGGGAGGAGCGGCACTCCGTACCCCAGCATTTT | CATREERHSVPQHF
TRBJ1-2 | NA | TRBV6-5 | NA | TGTGCCAGCGTGGGGGGGGCGAACTATGGCTACACCTTC | CASVGGANYGYTF
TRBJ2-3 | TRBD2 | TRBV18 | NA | TGTGCCAGCTCACCCACGTACAGCGGGGGCACAGATACGCAGTATTTT | CASSPTYSGGTDTQYF
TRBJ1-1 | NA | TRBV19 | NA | TGTGCCAGTAGTACCCTACGGACAGATGAAGCTTTCTTT | CASSTLRTDEAFF
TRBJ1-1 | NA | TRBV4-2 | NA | TGTGCCAGCAGCCAAGATGGAGGCACTGAAGCTTTCTTT | CASSQDGGTEAFF
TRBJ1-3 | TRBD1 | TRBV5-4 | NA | TGTGCCAGCAGCCGTACCGGGACAGCTGGAAACACCATATATTTT | CASSRTGTAGNTIYF
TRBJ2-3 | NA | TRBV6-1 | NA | TGTGCCAGCAGTGAGCCCCGCGGAGATACGCAGTATTTT | CASSEPRGDTQYF
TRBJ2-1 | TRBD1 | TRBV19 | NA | TGTGCCAGTAGTATAGATCCAGGGACAGTATACAATGAGCAGTTCTTC | CASSIDPGTVYNEQFF
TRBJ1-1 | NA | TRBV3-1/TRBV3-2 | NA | TGTGCCAGCAGCCAAGTAACAGTGAACACTGAAGCTTTCTTT | CASSQVTVNTEAFF
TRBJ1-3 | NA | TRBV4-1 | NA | TGCGCCAGCAGCTACAAGACTATGCGGGACACCATATATTTT | CASSYKTMRDTIYF
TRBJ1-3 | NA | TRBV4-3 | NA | TGCGCCAGCAGCCAAGATTTAACTTACCATGGAAACACCATATATTTT | CASSQDLTYHGNTIYF
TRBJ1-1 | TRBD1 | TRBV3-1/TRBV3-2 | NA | TGTGCCAGCAGCCCTTGGACAGGGGGCAGGAACACTGAAGCTTTCTTT | CASSPWTGGRNTEAFF
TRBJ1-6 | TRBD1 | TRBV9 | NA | TGTGCCAGCAGTCGCCGGGACAGGGCCCGCTATAATTCACCCCTCCACTTT | CASSRRDRARYNSPLHF
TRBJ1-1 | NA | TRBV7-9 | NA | TGTGCCAGCGCATTAGCGGTCACTGAAGCTTTCTTT | CASALAVTEAFF
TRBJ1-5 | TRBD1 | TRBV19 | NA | TGTGCCAGTAGTATTGACAGGGTTCAGCCCCAGCATTTT | CASSIDRVQPQHF
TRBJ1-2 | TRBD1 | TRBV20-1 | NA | TGCAGTGCAACAGGGGGCCAATACACCTTC | CSATGGQYTF
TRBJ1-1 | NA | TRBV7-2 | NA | TGTGCCAGCAGCTTAGGGGGGGGGACTGAAGCTTTCTTT | CASSLGGGTEAFF
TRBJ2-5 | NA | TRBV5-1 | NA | TGCGCCAGCAGCTTGGCCTTTCGGACAGAAGAGACCCAGTACTTC | CASSLAFRTEETQYF
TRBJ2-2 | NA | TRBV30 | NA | TGTGCCTGGAGTGATCGCGGGGAGCTGTTTTTT | CAWSDRGELFF
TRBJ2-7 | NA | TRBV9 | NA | TGTGCCAGCAGCGACCGGGACTACGAGCAGTACTTC | CASSDRDYEQYF
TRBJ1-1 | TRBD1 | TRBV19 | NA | TGTGCCAGTAGTACCCAGGGGGGACATCCAGACGAAGCTTTCTTT | CASSTQGGHPDEAFF
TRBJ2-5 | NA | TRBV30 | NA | TGTGCCTGGAGTGTTGGGGGGGGCATCCCGGGGACCCAGTACTTC | CAWSVGGGIPGTQYF
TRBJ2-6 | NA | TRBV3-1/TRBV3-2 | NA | TGTGCCAGCAGCCATGCAACTCTAGACCCCGTCCTGACTTTC | CASSHATLDPVLTF
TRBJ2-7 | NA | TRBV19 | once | TGTGCCAGTAGTATTGCCCACCGACAGGTTGCCTCCTACGAGCAGTACTTC | CASSIAHRQVASYEQYF
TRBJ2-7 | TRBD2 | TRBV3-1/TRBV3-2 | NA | TGTGCCAGCAGCTCCTCGGGGGGTGGGTCTGTCGAGCAGTACTTC | CASSSSGGGSVEQYF
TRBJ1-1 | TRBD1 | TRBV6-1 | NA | TGTGCCAGCAGCGAAAGCCGGACAGGCATAATGAACACTGAAGCTTTCTTT | CASSESRTGIMNTEAFF
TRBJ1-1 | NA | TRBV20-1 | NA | TGCAGTGCTAGTTTGGGGGCGTTGAACACTGAAGCTTTCTTT | CSASLGALNTEAFF
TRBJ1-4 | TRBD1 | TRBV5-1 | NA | TGCGCCAGCAGCTTGGAGGGCAGGGGGGATGAAAAACTGTTTTTT | CASSLEGRGDEKLFF
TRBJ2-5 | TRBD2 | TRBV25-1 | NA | TGTGCCAGCAGTGAATCTCCGAGTAGCGGGGGGGCTGGAGAGACCCAGTACTTC | CASSESPSSGGAGETQYF
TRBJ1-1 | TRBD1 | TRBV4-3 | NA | TGCGCCAGCAGCCGGACCGGGACAGGGAACACTGAAGCTTTCTTT | CASSRTGTGNTEAFF
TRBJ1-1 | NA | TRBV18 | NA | TGTGCCAGCTCTCGGGACTCCGTGAACACTGAAGCTTTCTTT | CASSRDSVNTEAFF
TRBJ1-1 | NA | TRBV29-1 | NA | TGCAGCGTCCCCGTCGGGGGGAACACTGAAGCTTTCTTT | CSVPVGGNTEAFF
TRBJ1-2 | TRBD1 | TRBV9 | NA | TGTGCCAGCAGCGTAAAGGATGGAACAGGGGGCGCCGATGGCTACACCTTC | CASSVKDGTGGADGYTF
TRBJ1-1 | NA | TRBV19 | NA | TGTGCCAGTAGTATAGTTCCGGACAGTGAAGCTTTCTTT | CASSIVPDSEAFF
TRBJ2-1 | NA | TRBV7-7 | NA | TGTGCTAGCAGCTTATTTGGGGGAGGTGAAGAGCAGTTCTTC | CASSLFGGGEEQFF
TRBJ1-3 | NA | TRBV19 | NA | TGTGCCACCAAAGACAGATACTCTGGAAACACCATATATTTT | CATKDRYSGNTIYF
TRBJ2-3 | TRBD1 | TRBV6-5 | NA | TGTGCCAGCAGTCAACGACAGGGAAGCACAGATACGCAGTATTTT | CASSQRQGSTDTQYF
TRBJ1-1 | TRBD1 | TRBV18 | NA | TGTGCCAGCTCACCTGACAGGGAGAACACTGAAGCTTTCTTT | CASSPDRENTEAFF
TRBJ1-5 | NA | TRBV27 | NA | TGTGCCAGCAGTGTAAGGGACGGAGGGGAGCCCCAGCATTTT | CASSVRDGGEPQHF
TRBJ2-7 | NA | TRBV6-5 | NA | TGTGCCAGCAGTTCATCAGGGTCCTACGAGCAGTACTTC | CASSSSGSYEQYF
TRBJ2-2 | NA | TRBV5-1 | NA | TGCGCCAGCAGCCCCTCGGGGAGGTCGGGCACCGGGGAGCTGTTTTTT | CASSPSGRSGTGELFF
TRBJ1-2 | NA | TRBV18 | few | TGTGCCAGCTCGTACAGTAACTATGGCTACACCTTC | CASSYSNYGYTF
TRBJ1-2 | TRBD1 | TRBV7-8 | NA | TGTGCCAGCAGCACAGTGACAGGGAGCTATGGCTACACCTTC | CASSTVTGSYGYTF
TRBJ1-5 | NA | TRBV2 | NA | TGTGCCAGCAGTGTTGCGGGGGATCAGCCCCAGCATTTT | CASSVAGDQPQHF
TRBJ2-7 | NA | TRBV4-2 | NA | TGTGCCAGCAGCCCAGGTGGGGCCAAATACGAGCAGTACTTC | CASSPGGAKYEQYF
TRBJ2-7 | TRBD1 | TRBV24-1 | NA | TGTGCCACCAGTGATCGACAGGGCTACGAGCAGTACTTC | CATSDRQGYEQYF
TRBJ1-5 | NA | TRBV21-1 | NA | TGTGCCAGCAGCACGTATAGGGGCAGGGACAATCAGCCCCAGCATTTT | CASSTYRGRDNQPQHF
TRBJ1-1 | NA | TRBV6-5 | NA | TGTGCCAGCAGTTACTCGATGCCTGGGGCCCGAGCTTTCTTT | CASSYSMPGARAFF